Listed below are T cell receptor beta chains from one sample, sequenced in a study of cytomegalovirus exposure and HLA in healthy donors. Profiled with immunoSEQ multiplex PCR; TCRdb holds only in-frame clones, not every one. The table includes about 160,000 clones, around 81% detected once. Sequencing input: PBMCs. The receptors were gathered from a man aged 40-50 years in good health and CMV-seronegative. Both conserved end residues are part of each CDR3. A D gene is named only where the DNA matches it firmly. Clone sizes are given selectively: once, few, many, or a class where the clone is expanded.

abundance | j_gene | v_gene | len | d_gene | CDR3aa | CDR3nt
few | TRBJ1-1 | TRBV4-1 | 17 | NA | CASSQTPPRGRNTEAFF | TGCGCCAGCAGCCAGACCCCCCCTCGAGGGAGGAACACTGAAGCTTTCTTT
NA | TRBJ2-7 | TRBV5-1 | 15 | TRBD2 | CASSSGTSGGYEQYF | TGCGCCAGCAGCTCCGGAACTAGCGGCGGATACGAGCAGTACTTC
NA | TRBJ1-1 | TRBV7-6 | 16 | NA | CASSSSYGALGTEAFF | TGTGCCAGCAGCTCCTCCTATGGGGCATTGGGCACTGAAGCTTTCTTT
NA | TRBJ2-1 | TRBV5-1 | 15 | TRBD2 | CASSLESGSNNEQFF | TGCGCCAGCAGCTTGGAAAGCGGGAGTAACAATGAGCAGTTCTTC
NA | TRBJ2-1 | TRBV28 | 12 | TRBD1 | CASSLDRREQFF | TGTGCCAGCAGTCTGGACAGGCGAGAGCAGTTCTTC
NA | TRBJ2-5 | TRBV5-4 | 12 | NA | CASRRRAETQYF | TGTGCCAGCCGGAGGCGGGCGGAGACCCAGTACTTC
NA | TRBJ2-1 | TRBV2 | 16 | TRBD2 | CASSEPQVAGGIEQFF | TGTGCCAGCAGTGAACCCCAGGTAGCGGGAGGTATTGAGCAGTTCTTC
NA | TRBJ2-3 | TRBV9 | 13 | NA | CASSVSFTDTQYF | TGTGCCAGCAGCGTATCTTTCACAGATACGCAGTATTTT
NA | TRBJ2-7 | TRBV11-2 | 15 | NA | CASSLRAGSNYEQYF | TGTGCCAGCAGCTTAAGAGCAGGATCAAACTACGAGCAGTACTTC
NA | TRBJ1-2 | TRBV5-1 | 14 | NA | CASSLVGQGAGYTF | TGCGCCAGCAGCTTGGTTGGCCAAGGGGCTGGCTACACCTTC
NA | TRBJ1-5 | TRBV7-9 | 15 | TRBD1 | CASSPPGQGSQPQHF | TGTGCCAGCAGCCCTCCGGGACAGGGAAGTCAGCCCCAGCATTTT
NA | TRBJ1-1 | TRBV29-1 | 14 | NA | CSVRLTVINTEAFF | TGCAGCGTCCGCTTGACAGTGATCAACACTGAAGCTTTCTTT